The clone carrying this T cell receptor beta chain was counted a few times. Antigen specificity is unknown. Each sample yielded at least 6 million isolated PBMCs. For the second PCR, which ran for roughly 7 to 11 cycles, a sample-barcoded 5' primer and a J-beta primer mix were used. A template-switch adaptor containing 12 random nucleotides labeled each cDNA molecule. TCRdb re-called the 5' RACE reads through MiXCR, storing one row per CDR3 protein. The table lists 1.5 million to 2 million distinct CDR3 sequences, under 30% of them singletons, with 6.5% to 8.5% in the top ten. This entry is derived from a study of blood T cells in healthy people across ages. Regarding the study as a whole: Across the age range, TCR beta diversity per million T cells fell in a roughly linear way.

The specimen was blood. The receptor comes from a woman aged 25 to 39 in good health.

In nucleotides, the CDR3 is TGTGCCAGCAGTTTAGTTGGGCAGGCCGAGACCCAGTACTTC. As protein: CASSLVGQAETQYF. The chain is built from TRBV28 and TRBJ2-5; D is unresolved. Trimming took 2 bases from V and 5 from J, leaving 12 bases between them. Germline loops: CDR1 MDHEN, CDR2 SYDVKM. The CDR3 covers 14 residues.